Shown below are 9 T cell receptor beta chains from a single sample sequenced in a study of blood T cell repertoires in COVID-19. TCRdb keeps only in-frame clones here, not all; method: immunoSEQ multiplex PCR. The top ten hold over 20% of the sample, which has 95,000 to 110,000 clones, roughly 82% seen once. Material: peripheral blood. The receptors here all came from a man between 60 and 70 years old with acute or convalescent COVID-19.

This clone came up a few times. V is TRBV30 and J is TRBJ1-3; D ambiguous. This CDR3 is built from 12 residues. CDR1 is GTSNPN, CDR2 SVGIG, per germline (reference sequence). Trimming pared 4 bases from V and 1 base from J, leaving 5 bases between. Here the CDR3 reads CAWKRSGNTIYF. In DNA, the CDR3 is TGTGCCTGGAAGCGTTCTGGAAACACCATATATTTT.

In this sample, this clone turned up once. The chain recombines TRBV6-5 with TRBJ2-7, with 7 bases fitting TRBD2. Germline assignment: CDR1 MNHEY and CDR2 SVGAGI. V was pared by 8 bases and J by 2 bases, with 9 bases of the junction left unmatched. This CDR3 is 14 amino acids long. CDR3 in DNA: TGTGCCAGCCAAGGGCGGGAGCCCCCCTACGAGCAGTACGTC. Its protein product is CASQGREPPYEQYV.

This rearrangement joins TRBV10-2 to TRBJ1-1; tentative D call: TRBD1 (6 bases). CDR3 length: 16 amino acids. CDR1 is WSHSY and CDR2 is SAAADI in the germline V gene. V lost 0 bases and J 4 bases, leaving 15 bases between the germline ends. The CDR3 here is CASSESGWGRTTEAFF. For the CDR3, the DNA is TGCGCCAGCAGTGAGTCCGGGTGGGGGCGAACCACTGAAGCTTTCTTT.

CDR3 region: CASSKGRAAPKGANVLTF. In DNA, the CDR3 is TGTGCCAGCAGCAAAGGGAGGGCGGCCCCCAAAGGGGCCAACGTCCTGACTTTC. The chain has TRBV21-1 and TRBJ2-6; the table's TRBD2 call for D was not verified on the DNA. TRBV21-1 is a pseudogene. The CDR3 length is 18 residues.

This chain links TRBV7-2 with TRBJ2-5; 8 bases align to TRBD2. Germline V CDR1 and CDR2: SGHTA, FQGNSA. The CDR3 has 16 amino acids. J lost 5 bases, V lost 0 bases, and 8 bases had no gene match. The CDR3 loop reads CASSLAGLAGLETQYF. CDR3 bases: TGTGCCAGCAGCTTAGCGGGGCTAGCGGGTCTCGAGACCCAGTACTTC. The full variable domain, its missing parts supplied by reference TRBV7-2 and TRBJ2-5, is GAGVSQSPSNKVTEKGKDVELRCDPISGHTALYWYRQSLGQGLEFLIYFQGNSAPDKSGLPSDRFSAERTGGSVSTLTIQRTQQEDSAVYLCASSLAGLAGLETQYFGPGTRLLVL.

The chain combines TRBV28 with TRBJ1-1; 7 bases are shared with TRBD1. This CDR3 has 12 residues. Germline CDR1 and CDR2: MDHEN and SYDVKM. Losses at the gene ends were 11 bases for V and 1 base for J; bases not matched to a gene: 4. Written as DNA, the CDR3 is TGTGCCGCGAACAGGGGGAACACTGAAGCTTTCTTT. As protein: CAANRGNTEAFF.

J is TRBJ1-2 and V is TRBV7-2; D might be TRBD1 (5 bases). CDR3 size: 16 residues. Between the trimmed V and J ends, which lost 1 base and 4 bases, there was a span of 16 bases. Germline loops: CDR1 SGHTA, CDR2 FQGNSA. The DNA of the CDR3 is TGTGCCAGCAGCTTAGTTTCGGTCGGAGGGACCTATGGCTACACCTTC. This codes for CASSLVSVGGTYGYTF.

This clone has only a few counts. V and J are TRBV6-5 and TRBJ2-2, with D tentatively TRBD1 (5 bases). Germline values: CDR1 MNHEY, CDR2 SVGAGI. V was clipped by 6 bases and J by 4 bases, with 15 bases between them. The CDR3 totals 15 residues. The CDR3 DNA follows: TGTGCCAGCAGACCCGAAGGACACCCCACCGGGGAGCTGTTTTTT. Encoded protein: CASRPEGHPTGELFF.

This clone was observed a handful of times. The V gene is TRBV28, the J gene TRBJ1-1, with D maybe TRBD1 (5 bases). The CDR3 extends over 14 amino acids. Germline V lookup: CDR1 MDHEN, CDR2 SYDVKM. Between the trimmed V and J ends, which lost 7 bases and 5 bases, there was a span of 17 bases. This chain's CDR3 is CASKPPGRATEAFF. The CDR3, as DNA: TGTGCCAGCAAACCCCCCGGCAGGGCAACTGAAGCTTTCTTT.